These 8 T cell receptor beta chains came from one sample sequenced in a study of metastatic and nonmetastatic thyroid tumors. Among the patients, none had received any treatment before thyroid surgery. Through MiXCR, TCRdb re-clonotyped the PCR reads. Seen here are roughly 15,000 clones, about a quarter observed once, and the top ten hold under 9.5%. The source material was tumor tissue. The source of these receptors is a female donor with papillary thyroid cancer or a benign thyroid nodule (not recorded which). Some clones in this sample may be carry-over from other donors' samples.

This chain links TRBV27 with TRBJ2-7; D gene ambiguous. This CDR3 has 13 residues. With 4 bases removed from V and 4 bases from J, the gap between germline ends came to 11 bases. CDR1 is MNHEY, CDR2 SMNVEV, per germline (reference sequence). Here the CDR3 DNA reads TGTGCCAGCAGTTCATTAGTGGGGTACGAGCAGTACTTC. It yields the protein CASSSLVGYEQYF.

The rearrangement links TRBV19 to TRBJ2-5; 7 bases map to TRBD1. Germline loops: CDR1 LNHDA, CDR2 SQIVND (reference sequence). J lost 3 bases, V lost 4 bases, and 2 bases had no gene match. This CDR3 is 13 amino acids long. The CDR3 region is CASSKQGKETQYF. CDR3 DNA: TGTGCCAGTAGTAAACAGGGGAAAGAGACCCAGTACTTC.

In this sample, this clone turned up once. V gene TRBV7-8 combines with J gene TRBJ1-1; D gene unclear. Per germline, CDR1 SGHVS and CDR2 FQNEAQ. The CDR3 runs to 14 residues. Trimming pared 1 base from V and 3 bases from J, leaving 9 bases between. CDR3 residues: CASSLGRHHTEAFF. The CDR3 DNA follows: TGTGCCAGCAGCTTAGGGAGACACCACACTGAAGCTTTCTTT.

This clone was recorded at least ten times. The chain's CDR3 is CASSEGQGRSGANVLTF. The CDR3 DNA sequence: TGTGCCAGTAGCGAAGGACAGGGACGCTCTGGGGCCAACGTCCTGACTTTC. The gene calls are TRBV19 and TRBJ2-6; 8 bases are a match to TRBD1. Germline assignment: CDR1 LNHDA and CDR2 SQIVND (reference sequence). Trimming removed 6 bases from V and 0 bases from J; junction bases left unmatched: 7. This CDR3 is built from 17 residues.

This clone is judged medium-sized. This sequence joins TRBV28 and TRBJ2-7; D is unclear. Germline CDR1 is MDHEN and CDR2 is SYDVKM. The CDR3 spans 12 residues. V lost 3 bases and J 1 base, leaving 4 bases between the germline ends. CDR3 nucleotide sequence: TGTGCCAGCAGTTTCCAATCCTACGAGCAGTACTTC. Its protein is CASSFQSYEQYF.

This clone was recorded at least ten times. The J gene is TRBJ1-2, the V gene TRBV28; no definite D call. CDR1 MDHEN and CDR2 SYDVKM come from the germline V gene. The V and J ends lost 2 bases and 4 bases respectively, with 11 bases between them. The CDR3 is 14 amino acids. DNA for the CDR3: TGTGCCAGCAGTTTAACGCACAGCATCTATGGCTACACCTTC. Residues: CASSLTHSIYGYTF.

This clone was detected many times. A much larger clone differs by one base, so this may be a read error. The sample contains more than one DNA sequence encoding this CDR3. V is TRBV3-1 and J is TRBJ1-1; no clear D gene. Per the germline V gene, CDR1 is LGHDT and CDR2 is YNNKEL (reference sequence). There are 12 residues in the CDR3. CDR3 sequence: CASSQVGSEAFF. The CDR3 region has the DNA TGTGCCAGTAGCCAAGTAGGGAGTGAAGCTTTCTTT.

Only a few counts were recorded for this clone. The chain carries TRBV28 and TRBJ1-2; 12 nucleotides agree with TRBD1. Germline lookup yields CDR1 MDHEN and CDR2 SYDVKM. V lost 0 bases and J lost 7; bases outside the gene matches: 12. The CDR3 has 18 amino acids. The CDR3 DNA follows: TGTGCCAGCAGTTTATGGGGCCGGGGACAGGGGGCTATGGGTGGCTACACCTTC. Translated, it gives CASSLWGRGQGAMGGYTF.